The clone carrying this T cell receptor (beta chain) was detected a few times. As yet, its antigen is unknown. This record comes from a study of blood T cells in healthy people across ages. The study, taken as a whole, reports: Estimated diversity that came from one million T cells was considered an underestimate.

Then a second PCR, running about 6 to 12 cycles, was carried out with a sample-barcoded 5' primer and a J-beta primer mix. Each cDNA molecule, via a template-switch adaptor with 12 random nucleotides, was tagged. TCRdb passed the 5' RACE reads through MiXCR, listing each CDR3 protein once. The sample lists around 780,000 distinct CDR3 sequences; 20% to 30% were seen once. J gave up 7 bases and V 3 bases, and 11 bases lay outside the gene matches. This CDR3 has 14 residues. Looked up from germline, CDR1 is DFQATT and CDR2 is SNEGSKA (reference sequence). The same sample was also used in a study of T cells of mothers and their children.

The sample comprised blood. The J gene is TRBJ1-2, the V gene TRBV20-1, with TRBD1 matching 7 bases. The origin of this receptor is a boy between 10 and 17 years old in good health. The CDR3 DNA is TGCAGTGCTAGGGACTTTACAGGGGATCGTGGCTACACCTTC. This sequence encodes CSARDFTGDRGYTF.